This T cell receptor beta chain emerged from a study of cytomegalovirus exposure and HLA in healthy donors. Study-level points and caveats: DRB1 showed the most TCR associations and HLA-C the fewest in a later analysis, as rates varied by HLA locus. The study assumed roughly uniform donor sequencing depth for presence/absence analyses.

The donors were healthy bone marrow donors. Germline loops: CDR1 MNHNS, CDR2 SASEGT. The CDR3 has 17 residues. Trimming removed 1 base from V and 9 bases from J; junction bases left unmatched: 7. On this clone: Its antigen is still unknown.

The PCR used 60 Vbeta and 13 Jbeta primers. Profiling relied on immunoSEQ multiplex PCR, and the TCRdb table lists in-frame clones only, not all of them. This sample carries 95,000 to 150,000 clones, 60% to 85% of them seen once, and the ten largest clones take about 2.7%. The sample was PBMCs. The chain has TRBV6-1 and TRBJ2-1; 15 nucleotides agree with TRBD2. This receptor was taken from a woman aged 35 to 49 in good health and CMV-seropositive. The CDR3 DNA sequence: TGTGCCAGCAGTGAAGGAGGGACTAGCGGGGGGCAAAGTGAGCAGTTCTTC. This encodes CASSEGGTSGGQSEQFF.